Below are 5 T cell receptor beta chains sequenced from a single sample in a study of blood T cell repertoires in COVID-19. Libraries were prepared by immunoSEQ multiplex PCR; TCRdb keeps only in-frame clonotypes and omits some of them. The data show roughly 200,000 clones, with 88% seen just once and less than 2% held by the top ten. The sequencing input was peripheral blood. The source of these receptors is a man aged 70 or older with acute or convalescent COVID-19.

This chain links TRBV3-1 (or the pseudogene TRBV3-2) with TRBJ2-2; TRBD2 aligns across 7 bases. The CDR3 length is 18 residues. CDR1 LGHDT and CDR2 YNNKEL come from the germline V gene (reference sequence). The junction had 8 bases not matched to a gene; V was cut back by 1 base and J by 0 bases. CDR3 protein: CASSQVSLAGANTGELFF. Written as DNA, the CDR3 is TGTGCCAGCAGCCAAGTCTCTTTAGCGGGCGCGAACACCGGGGAGCTGTTTTTT.

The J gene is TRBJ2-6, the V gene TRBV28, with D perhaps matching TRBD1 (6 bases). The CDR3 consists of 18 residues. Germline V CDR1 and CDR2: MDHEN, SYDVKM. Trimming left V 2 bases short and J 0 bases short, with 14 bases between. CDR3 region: CASSLTGGHSSGANVLTF. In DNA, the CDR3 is TGTGCCAGCAGTTTAACTGGGGGCCACAGCTCTGGGGCCAACGTCCTGACTTTC.

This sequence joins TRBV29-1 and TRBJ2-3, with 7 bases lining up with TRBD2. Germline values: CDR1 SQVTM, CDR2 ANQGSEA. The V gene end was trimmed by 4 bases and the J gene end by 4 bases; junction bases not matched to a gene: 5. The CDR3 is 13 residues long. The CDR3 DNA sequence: TGCAGCGTTGTGAGCGGGATGTCAGATACGCAGTATTTT. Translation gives CSVVSGMSDTQYF.

The CDR3 nucleotides are TGTGCCAGCAGCTTGCGGACCGGGGGTAGCGGACGCACAGATACGCAGTATTTT. Residues: CASSLRTGGSGRTDTQYF. The V gene is TRBV11-3, the J gene TRBJ2-3; D is possibly TRBD2 (6 bases). The CDR3 is made up of 18 amino acids. Trimming shortened V by 3 bases and J by 1 base, and 20 bases separated the two germline ends. Per the germline V gene, CDR1 is SGHNT and CDR2 is YENEEA.

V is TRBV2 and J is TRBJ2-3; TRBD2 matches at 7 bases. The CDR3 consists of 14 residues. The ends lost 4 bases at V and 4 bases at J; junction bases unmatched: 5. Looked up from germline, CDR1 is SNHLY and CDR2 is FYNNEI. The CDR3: CASSAEREADTQYF. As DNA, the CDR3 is TGTGCCAGCAGTGCGGAGCGGGAAGCAGATACGCAGTATTTT.